This T cell receptor beta chain derives from a study of shared T cell receptors in the human thymus. V lost 6 bases to trimming and J lost 6 bases, with 18 bases between them. Germline CDR1 is SQVTM and CDR2 is ANQGSEA. This CDR3 has 14 residues. Produced via immunoSEQ multiplex PCR; TCRdb's table is partial and in-frame only. This sample has fewer than 700,000 clones; 85% to 90% occur once, and the top ten carry over 0.008%. The same sample was also used in a study of human thymus T cells. This second report adds: Obtained as resections during corrective heart surgery, the thymus tissue was then studied. Unrelated individuals reportedly shared highly overlapping thymic TCR repertoires.

The sequence derives from a boy under two years old with a congenital heart defect. Sequencing used thymocytes. V usage is TRBV29-1 and J usage is TRBJ2-1; D may be TRBD2 (5 bases). The CDR3 sequence is CSVPRTQGGNEQFF. Written as DNA, the CDR3 is TGCAGCGTACCTAGGACTCAAGGAGGCAATGAGCAGTTCTTC.